A single sample is the source of the 16 T cell receptor beta chains below, sequenced in a study of regulatory T cells in long-lasting Graves disease (dated by TCRdb to 2020 to 2022). What the time point label conveys for this sample: newly diagnosed GD, antithyroid drugs for less than 3 months. RNA was extracted from PBMCs in TRIzol for both TCR sequencing and RNA sequencing. Library method: multiplex PCR. Sequencer: Illumina HiSeq 4000. TCR beta libraries were built with iRepertoire HTBI primers and Arm-PCR amplification of CDR3 regions. The public reads were run again by TCRdb, first through fastp at Q25 and then through MiXCR, and only productive beta chains were kept. One record per CDR3 amino acid sequence lists the most common genes and DNA. Within this sample are roughly 360,000 distinct CDR3 sequences, with over 9.5% of them counted one time only. The ten largest clones take up under 20% of the sample.

The sample was also reused in another study, on T cells in Graves' hyperthyroidism and ophthalmopathy.

The input for sequencing was peripheral blood mononuclear cells (PBMCs), taken at new diagnosis, from a patient treated with antithyroid drugs. The receptors shown here come from a woman between 18 and 30 years old with Graves disease. Donor details come from another sample of the same person, matched by shared clones.

At least ten counts were recorded for this clonotype. The chain is built from TRBV6-1 and TRBJ1-5, with unresolved D. Trimming pared 3 bases from V and 4 bases from J, leaving 7 bases between. The CDR3 contains 13 residues. Germline V gene lookup returns CDR1 MNHNS and CDR2 SASEGT. In DNA form, the CDR3 reads TGTGCCAGCAGTGAGGTTCAAAATCAGCCCCAGCATTTT. Its translation: CASSEVQNQPQHF.

This clonotype occurred a few times. The chain has TRBV5-8 and TRBJ1-6; a weak D match, TRBD1 (5 bases). Germline CDR1 reads SGHTS; CDR2 reads YDEGEE. Trimming shortened V by 0 bases and J by 2 bases, and 12 bases separated the two germline ends. The CDR3 covers 17 residues. CDR3 residues: CASSLGQGSPYNSPLHF. The DNA for the CDR3 is TGTGCCAGCAGCTTGGGGCAGGGCAGTCCCTATAATTCACCCCTCCACTTT.

This clonotype appeared many times. This chain joins TRBV5-1 and TRBJ2-3, with 7 bases aligning to TRBD2. V shed 1 base, J shed 3 bases, and the junction held 8 bases outside the gene matches. CDR3 length: 16 amino acids. The germline V gene has CDR1 SGHRS and CDR2 YFSETQ. The CDR3 spells CASSLQTGTTTDTQYF. CDR3 coding DNA: TGCGCCAGCAGCTTGCAAACCGGGACTACTACAGATACGCAGTATTTT.

This clonotype was found a few times. This sequence joins TRBV4-3 and TRBJ2-2; TRBD1 matches at 9 bases. The CDR3 loop spans 16 amino acids. Trimming took 2 bases from V and 3 from J; bases not matched to a gene: 4. Germline lookup yields CDR1 LGHNA and CDR2 YSLEER. CDR3 nucleotides: TGCGCCAGCAGCCAAAACAGGGGGCTGTACACCGGGGAGCTGTTTTTT. Protein sequence: CASSQNRGLYTGELFF.

This clonotype occurred many times. This chain connects TRBV18 to TRBJ1-1, with 9 bases lining up with TRBD1. Germline CDR1 reads KGHSH; CDR2 reads LQKENI. The CDR3 is made up of 17 amino acids. The V gene end was trimmed by 2 bases and the J gene end by 3 bases; junction bases not matched to a gene: 10. CDR3: CASSPNRRQGVYTEAFF. In DNA form, the CDR3 reads TGTGCCAGCTCACCAAACCGGAGACAGGGGGTTTACACTGAAGCTTTCTTT.

The gene calls are TRBV20-1 and TRBJ2-5, with 7 nucleotides matching TRBD2. The CDR3 sequence is 14 residues long. V shed 7 bases, J shed 1 base, and the junction held 9 bases outside the gene matches. Germline CDR1 reads DFQATT; CDR2 reads SNEGSKA (reference sequence). The CDR3 sequence is CSVEGSSGQETQYF. Here the CDR3 DNA reads TGCAGTGTTGAGGGGTCTAGCGGCCAAGAGACCCAGTACTTC.

This clonotype was recorded at least ten times. The chain links TRBV25-1 to TRBJ2-1; possibly TRBD2 for D (7 bases). Between the trimmed V and J ends, which lost 4 bases and 7 bases, there was a span of 20 bases. Germline V gene lookup returns CDR1 MGHDK and CDR2 SYGVNS. The CDR3 has 16 amino acids. The CDR3 loop is CASSGPQGRRENEQFF. The CDR3 coding sequence is TGTGCCAGCAGTGGACCCCAGGGGAGGCGGGAGAATGAGCAGTTCTTC.

At least ten counts were recorded for this clonotype. The chain combines TRBV4-3 with TRBJ1-1, with 10 bases fitting TRBD1. Per germline, CDR1 LGHNA and CDR2 YSLEER. Trimming removed 1 base from V and 4 bases from J; junction bases left unmatched: 3. The CDR3 has 15 residues. CDR3 bases: TGCGCCAGCAGCCAAGGCAGGACAGGGGGCACTGAAGCTTTCTTT. It is translated as CASSQGRTGGTEAFF.

At least ten counts were recorded for this clonotype. The chain uses TRBV6-1 and TRBJ1-4; D might be TRBD1 (6 bases). The CDR3 covers 14 residues. Germline values: CDR1 MNHNS, CDR2 SASEGT. The germline V and J ends were trimmed by 4 bases and 8 bases, with 14 bases remaining between them. CDR3 DNA: TGTGCCAGCAGTGTGGAGAGGGGGGTCGAAAAACTGTTTTTT. Its protein product is CASSVERGVEKLFF.

Ten or more counts support this clonotype. This rearrangement joins TRBV28 to TRBJ2-2; possibly TRBD2 for D (6 bases). CDR1 and CDR2 (germline): MDHEN, SYDVKM. V was pared by 6 bases and J by 5 bases, with 10 bases between. The CDR3 totals 13 residues. Written as DNA, the CDR3 is TGTGCCAGCAGAGGTAGCGGTACCGGGGAGCTGTTTTTT. Its translation: CASRGSGTGELFF.

This clonotype was picked up a small number of times. V is TRBV5-1 and J is TRBJ2-2, with D hard to call. With 0 bases removed from V and 0 bases from J, the gap between germline ends came to 12 bases. Germline assignment: CDR1 SGHRS and CDR2 YFSETQ. The CDR3 contains 17 residues. CDR3 nucleotide sequence: TGCGCCAGCAGCTTGGGAACGTCGGACCCGAACACCGGGGAGCTGTTTTTT. Its protein product is CASSLGTSDPNTGELFF.

This clonotype was seen a handful of times. The genes are TRBV19 and TRBJ2-7; D is perhaps TRBD1 (6 bases). CDR1 is LNHDA and CDR2 is SQIVND in the germline V gene (reference sequence). This CDR3 comprises 14 residues. The V end lost 6 bases, the J end lost 5 bases, and 17 bases lay between the germline ends. The CDR3 DNA reads TGTGCCAGTAGACAACAGGGTTCAGGCGACGAGCAGTACTTC. Its translation: CASRQQGSGDEQYF.

This clonotype was picked up many times. The genes are TRBV9 and TRBJ1-1; D remains ambiguous. The germline gives CDR1 SGDLS, CDR2 YYNGEE. V was pared by 0 bases and J by 3 bases, with 12 bases between. CDR3 size: 15 residues. The CDR3 DNA reads as TGTGCCAGCAGCGTAGACTGGGGAAGGGACACTGAAGCTTTCTTT. The encoded protein is CASSVDWGRDTEAFF.

This clonotype was seen many times. The chain links TRBV27 to TRBJ2-1; TRBD1 or TRBD2 may be the D gene (6 bases each). Deletions cut 6 bases from V and 6 bases from J, with 15 bases between. CDR3 length equals 14 residues. CDR1 MNHEY and CDR2 SMNVEV come from the germline V gene (reference sequence). CDR3 protein: CASRYRGVSNEQFF. In DNA, the CDR3 is TGTGCCAGCAGATATAGGGGGGTAAGCAATGAGCAGTTCTTC.

Of note for this clonotype: A much larger clone differs from this one at a single base, so this may be a read error. V gene TRBV7-9 combines with J gene TRBJ2-2, with D perhaps matching TRBD1 or TRBD2 (5 bases each). The CDR3 covers 17 residues. Germline V lookup: CDR1 SEHNR, CDR2 FQNEAQ (reference sequence). Here the CDR3 reads CASSLLTGRRNTGQLFF. In DNA form, the CDR3 reads TGTGCCAGCAGCTTACTCACGGGGCGGCGCAACACCGGGCAGCTGTTTTTT.

CDR3 residues: CASSQEAWGREQFF. The CDR3 DNA reads TGCGCCAGCAGCCAAGAAGCCTGGGGGAGGGAGCAGTTCTTC. V and J are TRBV4-1 and TRBJ2-1, with D perhaps TRBD2 (6 bases). Trimming took off 0 bases at V and 10 bases at J, with 13 bases between the two ends. Per germline, CDR1 MGHRA and CDR2 YSYEKL. This CDR3 spans 14 amino acids.